This TCR beta chain was recovered during a study of Tregs in tolerant kidney transplant recipients. Overall study: Recipients received nonmyeloablative bone marrow transplants from related graft donors, with transient mixed chimerism. Findings and caveats of the study: The small number of patients limits these findings pending further validation. Biological reproducibility was not directly addressed in this study.

This CDR3 has 16 amino acids. CDR1 is MNHNS and CDR2 is SASEGT in the germline V gene. The ends lost 3 bases at V and 2 bases at J; junction bases unmatched: 4. To note about this clone: The antigen remains unidentified.

Here immunoSEQ multiplex PCR was the method, and the copy in TCRdb shows in-frame clones only, minus some. The sample lists approximately 69,000 clones, 85% to 90% seen once, with roughly 0.4% in the top ten. The sequencing used CD4+ T cells from blood, collected before the transplant. The origin of this receptor is a human donor who received a combined kidney and bone marrow transplant. The chain links TRBV6-1 to TRBJ2-3; TRBD2 matches at 11 bases. CDR3 sequence reads: CASSEVAGGPTDTQYF. In DNA, the CDR3 is TGTGCCAGCAGTGAGGTAGCGGGAGGGCCCACAGATACGCAGTATTTT.